This T cell receptor (beta chain) is from a study of T cells expressing NK-cell markers. The CDR3 is 16 amino acids. Germline-derived CDR1 and CDR2 are LGHNA and YNFKEQ. TCRdb re-called the 5' RACE reads; one entry per CDR3 protein, DNA not given. The sample features roughly 180,000 distinct CDR3 sequences, with approximately 17% in its top ten. The V and J genes are TRBV4-2 and TRBJ2-2; TCRdb calls TRBD1, which cannot be checked without DNA. Sequencing was carried out using blood T cells: a sorted CD56 or NKG2C T cell subset, CD4+ or CD8+ T cells, or bulk PBMC T cells (not recorded which). The source of this sequence is a woman between 18 and 69 years old in good health. CDR3 loop: CASSPEGQSNTGELFF.